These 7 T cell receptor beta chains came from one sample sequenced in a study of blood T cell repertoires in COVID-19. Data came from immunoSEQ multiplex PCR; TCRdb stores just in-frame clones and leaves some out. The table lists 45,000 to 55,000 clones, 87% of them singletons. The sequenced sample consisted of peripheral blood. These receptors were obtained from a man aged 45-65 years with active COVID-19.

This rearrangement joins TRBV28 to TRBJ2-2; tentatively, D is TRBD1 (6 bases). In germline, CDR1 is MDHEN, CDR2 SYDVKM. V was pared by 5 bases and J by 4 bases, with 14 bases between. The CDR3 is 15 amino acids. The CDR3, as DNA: TGTGCCAGCAGTCCTACAGGGAAAGGCACCGGGGAGCTGTTTTTT. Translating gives CASSPTGKGTGELFF.

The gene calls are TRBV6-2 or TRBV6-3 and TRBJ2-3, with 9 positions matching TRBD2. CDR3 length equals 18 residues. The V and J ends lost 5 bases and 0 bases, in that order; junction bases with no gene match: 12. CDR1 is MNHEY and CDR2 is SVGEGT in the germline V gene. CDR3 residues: CASSIGRLAVSSTDTQYF. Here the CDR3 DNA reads TGTGCCAGCAGTATAGGGCGACTAGCGGTTTCTAGCACAGATACGCAGTATTTT.

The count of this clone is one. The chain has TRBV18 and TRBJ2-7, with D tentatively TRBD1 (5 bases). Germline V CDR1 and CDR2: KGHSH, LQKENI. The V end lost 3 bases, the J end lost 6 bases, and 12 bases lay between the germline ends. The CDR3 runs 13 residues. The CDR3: CASSPPQGFEQYF. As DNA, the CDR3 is TGTGCCAGCTCACCGCCTCAGGGTTTCGAGCAGTACTTC.

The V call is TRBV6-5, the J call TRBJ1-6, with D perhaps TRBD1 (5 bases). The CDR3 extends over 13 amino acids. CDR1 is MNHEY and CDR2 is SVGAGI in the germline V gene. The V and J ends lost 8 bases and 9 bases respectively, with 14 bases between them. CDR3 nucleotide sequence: TGTGCCAGCGCAGGAGGGGTCGGTTCACCCCTCCACTTT. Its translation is CASAGGVGSPLHF.

The DNA of the CDR3 is TGTGCCAGCAGTTATTCAAGGGGTTATGGCTACACCTTC. It codes for CASSYSRGYGYTF. V gene TRBV6-5 combines with J gene TRBJ1-2, with TRBD1 as a possible D gene (5 bases). The germline CDR1 and CDR2 sequences are MNHEY and SVGAGI. The CDR3 sequence is 13 residues long. V was trimmed by 3 bases and J by 5 bases, leaving 10 bases between them.

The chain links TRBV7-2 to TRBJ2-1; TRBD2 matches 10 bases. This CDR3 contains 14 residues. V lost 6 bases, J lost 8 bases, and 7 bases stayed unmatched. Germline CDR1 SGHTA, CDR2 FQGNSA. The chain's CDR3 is CASRPGLAAYEQFF. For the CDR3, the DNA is TGTGCCAGCAGACCCGGACTAGCGGCCTATGAGCAGTTCTTC.

CDR3 sequence reads: CASSPRFHYEQYF. In DNA, the CDR3 is TGTGCCAGCAGCCCCCGGTTTCATTACGAGCAGTACTTC. The chain employs TRBV11-1 and TRBJ2-7; no firm D call. V lost 5 bases, J lost 4 bases, and 12 bases lay in between. CDR3 length: 13 amino acids. Germline CDR1 is SGHAT and CDR2 is FQDESV (reference sequence).